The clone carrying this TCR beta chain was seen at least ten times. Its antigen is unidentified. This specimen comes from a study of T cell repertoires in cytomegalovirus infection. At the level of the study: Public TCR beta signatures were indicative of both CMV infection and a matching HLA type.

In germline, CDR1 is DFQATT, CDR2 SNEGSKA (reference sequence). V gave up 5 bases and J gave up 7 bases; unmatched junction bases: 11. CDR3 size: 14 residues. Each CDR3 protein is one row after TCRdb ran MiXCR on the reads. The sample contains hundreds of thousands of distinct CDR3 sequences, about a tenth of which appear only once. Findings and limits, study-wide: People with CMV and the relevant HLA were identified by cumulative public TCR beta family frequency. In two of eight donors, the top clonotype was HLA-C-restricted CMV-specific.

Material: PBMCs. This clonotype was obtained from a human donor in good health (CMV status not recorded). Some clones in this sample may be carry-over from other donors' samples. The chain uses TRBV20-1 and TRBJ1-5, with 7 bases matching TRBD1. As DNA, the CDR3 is TGCAGTGCTCCTACCAGGACAGGCAGGCAGCCCCAGCATTTT. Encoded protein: CSAPTRTGRQPQHF.